The 18 T cell receptor beta chains in this list originate from one sample, sequenced in a study of blood T cells in healthy people across ages. The authors ran a second PCR of roughly 7 to 11 cycles using a sample-barcoded 5' primer and a J-beta primer mix. TCRdb re-called the 5' RACE reads through MiXCR, storing one row per CDR3 protein. The profile shows fewer than 750,000 distinct CDR3 sequences, more than 45% of them singletons. The material sequenced was blood. These receptor sequences come from an elderly woman in good health.

This clonotype came up a few times. The chain joins TRBV3-1 to TRBJ2-1, with D hard to call. Per the germline V gene, CDR1 is LGHDT and CDR2 is YNNKEL (reference sequence). With 2 bases removed from V and 6 bases from J, the gap between germline ends came to 8 bases. This CDR3 has 13 amino acids. The CDR3 reads CASSQRFTNEQFF. The CDR3 region has the DNA TGTGCCAGCAGCCAAAGGTTTACCAATGAGCAGTTCTTC.

This clonotype appeared many times. The chain is built from TRBV20-1 and TRBJ2-5; TRBD2 might be the D (6 bases). Germline CDR1 is DFQATT and CDR2 is SNEGSKA (reference sequence). The CDR3 totals 13 residues. Trimming removed 7 bases from V and 5 bases from J, with 17 bases in between. CDR3 residues: CSGSSGAMETQYF. In DNA form, the CDR3 reads TGCAGTGGCAGTTCGGGAGCGATGGAGACCCAGTACTTC.

In its sample, this clonotype was seen many times. CDR3: CSVTLAGVTNEQFF. The DNA for the CDR3 is TGCAGCGTAACTCTAGCGGGAGTAACTAATGAGCAGTTCTTC. V gene TRBV29-1 combines with J gene TRBJ2-1; 10 bases align to TRBD2. V lost 6 bases, J lost 7 bases, and 9 bases stayed unmatched. The CDR3 consists of 14 residues. Germline CDR1 and CDR2: SQVTM and ANQGSEA.

The gene calls are TRBV20-1 and TRBJ2-1; 10 nucleotides align to TRBD2. The CDR3 totals 18 residues. After removal of 3 bases from V and 0 bases from J, the junction contained 11 bases not matched to a gene. The germline V gene encodes CDR1 DFQATT and CDR2 SNEGSKA (reference sequence). The CDR3 here is CSARASGSLSGSYNEQFF. CDR3 coding DNA: TGCAGTGCTAGGGCTAGCGGGAGTTTATCGGGCTCCTACAATGAGCAGTTCTTC.

The chain combines TRBV4-1 with TRBJ2-6; no clear D gene. CDR3 length equals 15 residues. CDR1 and CDR2 from the germline V gene are MGHRA and YSYEKL. V gave up 5 bases and J gave up 0 bases, with 8 bases separating them. CDR3 amino acids: CASSSGYSGANVLTF. In DNA, the CDR3 is TGCGCCAGCAGCTCAGGATACTCTGGGGCCAACGTCCTGACTTTC.

The table lists this clonotype with a few counts. The V call is TRBV7-2, the J call TRBJ2-5; D may be TRBD2 (5 bases). CDR1 and CDR2 (germline): SGHTA, FQGNSA. Trimming pared 1 base from V and 5 bases from J, leaving 14 bases between. The CDR3 totals 15 residues. The CDR3 DNA sequence: TGTGCCAGCAGCTTAGGGACCCCAACTAGGGAGACCCAGTACTTC. Translated, it gives CASSLGTPTRETQYF. Filled out from reference TRBV7-2 and TRBJ2-5, the complete variable domain reads GAGVSQSPSNKVTEKGKDVELRCDPISGHTALYWYRQSLGQGLEFLIYFQGNSAPDKSGLPSDRFSAERTGGSVSTLTIQRTQQEDSAVYLCASSLGTPTRETQYFGPGTRLLVL.

CDR3 in DNA: TGCAGCGTTGTAATCCGGACAGGGACCTCTGGGGCCAACGTCCTGACTTTC. Amino acid sequence: CSVVIRTGTSGANVLTF. The chain combines TRBV29-1 with TRBJ2-6; 8 bases line up with TRBD1. Germline V gene sequence: CDR1 SQVTM, CDR2 ANQGSEA. V lost 4 bases, J lost 0 bases, and 8 bases stayed unmatched. The CDR3 is made up of 17 amino acids.

The V and J genes are TRBV2 and TRBJ2-1; 12 bases line up with TRBD2. With 4 bases clipped from V and 6 bases from J, the junction kept 7 bases outside the gene matches. The length of the CDR3 is 16 residues. Germline CDR1 reads SNHLY; CDR2 reads FYNNEI. The CDR3 DNA follows: TGTGCCAGCAGTGGAACGACTAGCGGGAGTCTCAATGAGCAGTTCTTC. This codes for CASSGTTSGSLNEQFF.

This clonotype was seen only a few times. The V gene is TRBV28, the J gene TRBJ2-7, with 7 bases fitting TRBD1. The CDR3 consists of 14 residues. The V and J ends lost 5 bases and 6 bases, in that order; junction bases with no gene match: 10. Looked up from germline, CDR1 is MDHEN and CDR2 is SYDVKM. Here the CDR3 DNA reads TGTGCCAGCAGTGTAGACAGGGTCGGGTCCGAGCAGTACTTC. It specifies CASSVDRVGSEQYF.

The V call is TRBV20-1, the J call TRBJ2-4; D may be TRBD2 (5 bases). The J call may be in error: the DNA end matches TRBJ2-7 better. The CDR3 covers 13 residues. Germline CDR1 reads DFQATT; CDR2 reads SNEGSKA (reference sequence). The CDR3 protein is CSARVPGTYEQYF. The DNA of the CDR3 is TGCAGTGCTAGAGTCCCGGGAACCTACGAGCAGTACTTC.

The rearrangement uses TRBV10-2 and TRBJ2-5; 9 bases match TRBD1. The ends lost 6 bases at V and 3 bases at J; junction bases unmatched: 5. Germline V gene lookup returns CDR1 WSHSY and CDR2 SAAADI. This CDR3 comprises 14 residues. The CDR3 DNA reads as TGCGCCAGCAGCCGGGACAGGGATGAAGAGACCCAGTACTTC. It specifies CASSRDRDEETQYF.

In the case of this clonotype: Possible read error: a much larger clone is one base away. V is TRBV20-1 and J is TRBJ2-7; 8 positions agree with TRBD1. The trim removed 4 bases at V and 7 bases at J, leaving 15 bases unmatched. Germline lookup yields CDR1 DFQATT and CDR2 SNEGSKA (reference sequence). This CDR3 has 15 amino acids. CDR3 amino acids: CSATSGGKSYNEQYF. In nucleotides, the CDR3 is TGCAGTGCTACATCAGGGGGCAAATCCTACAATGAGCAGTACTTC.

The chain has TRBV20-1 and TRBJ2-1, with TRBD2 identical over 15 bases. V was clipped by 3 bases and J by 10 bases; unmatched bases: 19. This CDR3 is built from 19 residues. Germline lookup yields CDR1 DFQATT and CDR2 SNEGSKA (reference sequence). The CDR3, as DNA: TGCAGTGCTAGTACCCGGACTAGCGGGAGGGGGGTTCCTACAAAAGAGCAGTTCTTC. Protein product: CSASTRTSGRGVPTKEQFF.

The chain links TRBV7-9 to TRBJ2-1; 16 bases match TRBD2. V was clipped by 5 bases and J by 7 bases; unmatched bases: 8. This CDR3 is 17 amino acids long. CDR1 and CDR2 (germline): SEHNR, FQNEAQ (reference sequence). CDR3 loop: CASSPTPGLAGGNEQFF. CDR3 sequence (DNA): TGTGCCAGCAGCCCCACACCGGGACTAGCGGGGGGGAATGAGCAGTTCTTC. The variable domain in full, completed from reference TRBV7-9 and TRBJ2-1, reads DTGVSQNPRHKITKRGQNVTFRCDPISEHNRLYWYRQTLGQGPEFLTYFQNEAQLEKSRLLSDRFSAERPKGSFSTLEIQRTEQGDSAMYLCASSPTPGLAGGNEQFFGPGTRLTVL.

V is TRBV18 and J is TRBJ1-5; possible D gene TRBD1, 6 bases. CDR3 length: 15 amino acids. Germline V gene lookup returns CDR1 KGHSH and CDR2 LQKENI. The V and J ends lost 8 bases and 0 bases respectively, with 14 bases between them. Here the CDR3 reads CASPLGQSSNQPQHF. The CDR3 bases are TGTGCCAGCCCCCTCGGACAGAGTAGCAATCAGCCCCAGCATTTT. The complete variable domain, with remaining parts taken from reference TRBV18 and TRBJ1-5, reads NAGVMQNPRHLVRRRGQEARLRCSPMKGHSHVYWYRQLPEEGLKFMVYLQKENIIDESGMPKERFSAEFPKEGPSILRIQQVVRGDSAAYFCASPLGQSSNQPQHFGDGTRLSIL.

The rearrangement links TRBV6-2 or TRBV6-3 to TRBJ1-5; D not resolved. The germline V gene has CDR1 MNHEY and CDR2 SVGEGT. The CDR3 length is 15 residues. The ends were cut back, 0 bases at V and 8 bases at J, with 14 bases in the middle. The CDR3 spells CASSYSLAPREPQHF. CDR3 nucleotides: TGTGCCAGCAGTTACTCCCTCGCTCCGAGGGAGCCCCAGCATTTT.

This chain links TRBV7-8 with TRBJ2-7, with D possibly matching TRBD1 (6 bases). V was trimmed by 1 base and J by 0 bases, leaving 13 bases between them. Germline lookup yields CDR1 SGHVS and CDR2 FQNEAQ. The CDR3 has 16 residues. The CDR3 reads CASSLDRTAYSYEQYF. As DNA, the CDR3 is TGTGCCAGCAGCTTAGATCGGACAGCCTACTCCTACGAGCAGTACTTC.

This chain connects TRBV28 to TRBJ2-6; D is tentatively TRBD1 or TRBD2 (5 bases each). CDR3 size: 16 residues. From germline, CDR1 is MDHEN and CDR2 SYDVKM. Trimming removed 4 bases from V and 4 bases from J, with 14 bases in between. The CDR3 is CASSSPREYGANVLTF. For the CDR3, the DNA is TGTGCCAGCAGTTCCCCCAGGGAGTACGGGGCCAACGTCCTGACTTTC.